The 27 T cell receptor beta chains presented below share a single source sample, sequenced in a study of cytomegalovirus exposure and HLA in healthy donors. Amplification used 60 Vbeta primers and 13 Jbeta primers. TCRdb's copy holds only in-frame clones and misses some; the assay was immunoSEQ multiplex PCR. The sample shows about 170,000 clones, just under 80% of them seen only once. Sequences were obtained from PBMCs. The receptor set was obtained from a woman between 50 and 59 years old in good health and CMV-seropositive.

The chain uses TRBV7-3 and TRBJ2-1, with D possibly matching TRBD1 (5 bases). The germline gives CDR1 SGHTA, CDR2 FQGTGA. The CDR3 is 14 amino acids. V was cut by 5 bases and J by 7 bases, with 15 bases left in between. The CDR3 bases are TGTGCCAGCAGCCCGGGCCGAAGGGGAAATGAGCAGTTCTTC. It specifies CASSPGRRGNEQFF.

V is TRBV4-1 and J is TRBJ1-2; tentatively, D is TRBD1 (6 bases). This CDR3 spans 13 amino acids. Trimming cost V 8 bases and J 5 bases, with 15 bases left between them. Germline V lookup: CDR1 MGHRA, CDR2 YSYEKL. CDR3: CASLGGPTYGYTF. The CDR3 DNA reads TGCGCCAGCCTAGGGGGACCCACATATGGCTACACCTTC.

V and J are TRBV7-9 and TRBJ2-5, with 7 bases lining up with TRBD2. In germline, CDR1 is SEHNR, CDR2 FQNEAQ (reference sequence). V was clipped by 2 bases and J by 2 bases; unmatched bases: 2. CDR3 length equals 14 residues. CDR3 DNA: TGTGCCAGCAGCTTAAGAGCGGGGCAAGAGACCCAGTACTTC. Its translation is CASSLRAGQETQYF.

The J gene is TRBJ2-7, the V gene TRBV27; 12 bases fit TRBD1. The CDR3 runs 16 residues. Trimming removed 6 bases from V and 7 bases from J; junction bases left unmatched: 13. The germline CDR1 and CDR2 sequences are MNHEY and SMNVEV (reference sequence). The CDR3 spells CASSLIPGQGADEQYF. The DNA for the CDR3 is TGTGCCAGCAGCTTAATCCCGGGACAGGGGGCGGATGAGCAGTACTTC.

Only one count was recorded for this clone. The chain recombines TRBV30 with TRBJ2-5; 15 positions match TRBD2. This CDR3 contains 16 residues. CDR1 GTSNPN and CDR2 SVGIG come from the germline V gene (reference sequence). Germline trimming cut 2 bases from V and 5 bases from J; bases unmatched to any gene: 6. This CDR3 reads CAWSSGTSGGRETQYF. CDR3 nucleotide sequence: TGTGCCTGGAGTTCCGGGACTAGCGGGGGGAGGGAGACCCAGTACTTC.

The chain links TRBV12-2 to TRBJ1-5. TRBV12-2 is classified as a pseudogene. This CDR3 comprises 16 residues. This CDR3 is CASRCGGGQRNQPQHF. In nucleotides, the CDR3 is TGTGCAAGTCGCTGTGGGGGGGGGCAGAGAAATCAGCCCCAGCATTTT.

J is TRBJ1-5 and V is TRBV7-6, with 7 positions matching TRBD1. Trimming at V came to 1 base and at J to 10 bases, leaving 10 bases not matched to a gene. Per the germline V gene, CDR1 is SGHVS and CDR2 is FNYEAQ. This CDR3 region has 15 residues. The CDR3 loop reads CASSLETGHGSPQHF. DNA for the CDR3: TGTGCCAGCAGCTTAGAGACAGGGCACGGTAGTCCCCAGCATTTT. Combining the CDR3 with reference TRBV7-6 and TRBJ1-5 gives the whole variable domain GAGVSQSPRYKVTKRGQDVALRCDPISGHVSLYWYRQALGQGPEFLTYFNYEAQQDKSGLPNDRFSAERPEGSISTLTIQRTEQRDSAMYRCASSLETGHGSPQHFGDGTRLSIL.

This clone was seen a few times. The rearrangement uses TRBV30 and TRBJ1-3; weak D call: TRBD1 (6 bases). Deletions cut 3 bases from V and 0 bases from J, with 12 bases between. This CDR3 has 15 residues. CDR1 is GTSNPN, CDR2 SVGIG, per germline (reference sequence). The CDR3 region is CAWSPDSFSGNTIYF. CDR3 bases: TGTGCCTGGAGCCCGGACAGTTTCTCTGGAAACACCATATATTTT.

The chain uses TRBV28 and TRBJ2-5, with 9 positions matching TRBD1. The assigned J gene may be wrong: the sequence end matches TRBJ2-7 better. The germline gives CDR1 MDHEN, CDR2 SYDVKM. The CDR3 sequence is 15 residues long. The DNA for the CDR3 is TGTGCCAGCAGTTCCTTTAGACAGGGGGAGTACGAGCAGTACTTC. Its translation: CASSSFRQGEYEQYF.

The V and J genes are TRBV2 and TRBJ1-1; 7 nucleotides agree with TRBD1. The length of the CDR3 is 14 residues. With V trimmed by 6 bases and J by 1 base, 5 bases remained unmatched. The germline V gene has CDR1 SNHLY and CDR2 FYNNEI. The CDR3 DNA reads TGTGCCAGCAGACAACAGGGGACGAACACTGAAGCTTTCTTT. The encoded protein is CASRQQGTNTEAFF.

The CDR3 loop is CASSLGGTFRTENTEAFF. CDR3 nucleotide sequence: TGCGCCAGCAGCTTGGGCGGGACGTTCAGGACCGAGAACACTGAAGCTTTCTTT. This sequence joins TRBV5-1 and TRBJ1-1; perhaps TRBD1 as D (5 bases). With 0 bases removed from V and 1 base from J, the gap between germline ends came to 19 bases. This CDR3 comprises 18 residues. The V gene's germline CDR1 is SGHRS and CDR2 YFSETQ.

The genes are TRBV5-1 and TRBJ2-5; D not resolved. CDR1 and CDR2 (germline): SGHRS, YFSETQ. CDR3 length: 14 amino acids. The germline V and J ends were trimmed by 3 bases and 2 bases, with 11 bases remaining between them. This chain's CDR3 is CASSWWLAQETQYF. The CDR3 nucleotides read TGCGCCAGCAGCTGGTGGTTGGCTCAAGAGACCCAGTACTTC.

V is TRBV5-1 and J is TRBJ2-5, with a weak D call TRBD1 (6 bases). Germline values: CDR1 SGHRS, CDR2 YFSETQ. The CDR3 contains 15 residues. Trimming removed 3 bases at V and 6 bases at J, with 18 bases between. CDR3: CASSSGHETGKTQYF. The CDR3 DNA sequence: TGCGCCAGCAGCTCGGGACACGAGACCGGGAAGACCCAGTACTTC. The whole variable domain, filled in from reference TRBV5-1 and TRBJ2-5, reads KAGVTQTPRYLIKTRGQQVTLSCSPISGHRSVSWYQQTPGQGLQFLFEYFSETQRNKGNFPGRFSGRQFSNSRSEMNVSTLELGDSALYLCASSSGHETGKTQYFGPGTRLLVL.

The sample holds one count of this clone. This chain links TRBV5-4 with TRBJ2-5, with 9 positions matching TRBD1. The germline CDR1 and CDR2 sequences are SGHNT and YYREEE (reference sequence). CDR3 length: 13 residues. J lost 9 bases, V lost 2 bases, and 5 bases had no gene match. The CDR3 bases are TGTGCCAGCAGCTTACAGGGGGCGCGTCCCCAGTACTTC. Its protein product is CASSLQGARPQYF.

The V call is TRBV27, the J call TRBJ1-1, with 7 bases that match TRBD1. The CDR3 loop spans 14 amino acids. The germline V gene encodes CDR1 MNHEY and CDR2 SMNVEV (reference sequence). V lost 3 bases and J lost 3; bases outside the gene matches: 4. The CDR3 sequence: CASSFTGVDTEAFF. The CDR3 nucleotides read TGTGCCAGCAGTTTCACAGGGGTAGACACTGAAGCTTTCTTT.

This rearrangement joins TRBV7-9 to TRBJ1-5; D ambiguous. Trimming removed 5 bases from V and 0 bases from J, with 11 bases in between. CDR1 SEHNR and CDR2 FQNEAQ come from the germline V gene (reference sequence). The CDR3 is made up of 15 amino acids. The chain's CDR3 is CASSLDGNSNQPQHF. The CDR3 DNA sequence: TGTGCCAGCAGCCTCGACGGGAATAGCAATCAGCCCCAGCATTTT.

The chain couples TRBV5-4 to TRBJ2-1, with D unclear. The CDR3 runs 14 residues. Germline V gene lookup returns CDR1 SGHNT and CDR2 YYREEE (reference sequence). With 1 base removed from V and 0 bases from J, the gap between germline ends came to 5 bases. The DNA of the CDR3 is TGTGCCAGCAGCTTGCGGGTCTCCTACAATGAGCAGTTCTTC. Its protein product is CASSLRVSYNEQFF.

The V and J genes are TRBV5-6 and TRBJ2-1; TRBD1 matches at 9 bases. The V gene end was trimmed by 3 bases and the J gene end by 6 bases; junction bases not matched to a gene: 7. The CDR3 consists of 15 residues. Germline values: CDR1 SGHDT, CDR2 YYEEEE. The CDR3 coding sequence is TGTGCCAGCAGCTCCGGACAGGGGACCTTCAATGAGCAGTTCTTC. Its protein is CASSSGQGTFNEQFF.

This chain joins TRBV2 and TRBJ2-4; TRBD2 might be the D (6 bases). Trimming cost V 7 bases and J 6 bases, with 10 bases left between them. The CDR3 consists of 12 residues. Germline CDR1 reads SNHLY; CDR2 reads FYNNEI. The CDR3 region has the DNA TGTGCCAGCAACCCCGGGGGAAACATTCAGTACTTC. Its protein is CASNPGGNIQYF.

This clone was seen only a few times. V and J are TRBV25-1 and TRBJ2-3; 7 bases line up with TRBD1. Germline CDR1 is MGHDK and CDR2 is SYGVNS. The CDR3 length is 15 residues. V was clipped by 5 bases and J by 1 base; unmatched bases: 6. The DNA for the CDR3 is TGTGCCAGCAGTCGTAGGGGGCGCGGCACAGATACGCAGTATTTT. Protein product: CASSRRGRGTDTQYF.

This clone was seen a single time. This chain links TRBV11-3 with TRBJ2-1, with TRBD1 matching over 9 bases. The germline CDR1 and CDR2 sequences are SGHNT and YENEEA. Trimming removed 5 bases from V and 7 bases from J; junction bases left unmatched: 9. The CDR3 is made up of 15 amino acids. This CDR3 is CASSKRTGEANEQFF. The DNA for the CDR3 is TGTGCCAGCAGCAAACGGACAGGGGAGGCGAATGAGCAGTTCTTC.

The rearrangement joins TRBV14 to TRBJ1-1, with unresolved D. The germline V gene has CDR1 SGHDN and CDR2 FVKESK. V was shortened by 1 base and J by 5 bases, with 11 bases between the two germline ends. This CDR3 is 14 amino acids long. This chain's CDR3 is CASSQGTVMTEAFF. The DNA of the CDR3 is TGTGCCAGCAGCCAAGGTACGGTGATGACTGAAGCTTTCTTT.

The chain uses TRBV7-2 and TRBJ2-1; no reliable D call. The V gene's germline CDR1 is SGHTA and CDR2 FQGNSA. CDR3 length equals 13 residues. The V end was cut by 5 bases, the J end by 7 bases, with 12 bases between. As DNA, the CDR3 is TGTGCCAGCAGCGCTAATAGCCGGAATGAGCAGTTCTTC. Its translation is CASSANSRNEQFF.

The chain is built from TRBV27 and TRBJ1-2; no clear D. This CDR3 is 14 amino acids long. CDR1 is MNHEY, CDR2 SMNVEV, per germline (reference sequence). The germline V and J ends were trimmed by 6 bases and 0 bases, with 11 bases remaining between them. The CDR3 here is CASSDTHPNYGYTF. For the CDR3, the DNA is TGTGCCAGCAGCGACACTCATCCTAACTATGGCTACACCTTC.

The chain combines TRBV18 with TRBJ2-7, with D perhaps matching TRBD1 (5 bases). Germline values: CDR1 KGHSH, CDR2 LQKENI. Trimming left V 3 bases short and J 2 bases short, with 14 bases between. The CDR3 has 15 residues. The CDR3 DNA reads TGTGCCAGCTCACCCCTGACCGACAGACCCTACGAGCAGTACTTC. As protein: CASSPLTDRPYEQYF. Using reference TRBV18 and TRBJ2-7 for the parts outside the CDR3, the full variable domain is NAGVMQNPRHLVRRRGQEARLRCSPMKGHSHVYWYRQLPEEGLKFMVYLQKENIIDESGMPKERFSAEFPKEGPSILRIQQVVRGDSAAYFCASSPLTDRPYEQYFGPGTRLTVT.

The table lists this clone with a few counts. J is TRBJ2-2 and V is TRBV18; TRBD1 aligns across 9 bases. J lost 1 base, V lost 4 bases, and 4 bases had no gene match. CDR1 is KGHSH and CDR2 is LQKENI in the germline V gene. This CDR3 is built from 16 residues. CDR3 nucleotides: TGTGCCAGCTCACTCGGGACAGGGATGAACACCGGGGAGCTGTTTTTT. Encoded protein: CASSLGTGMNTGELFF.

The chain employs TRBV13 and TRBJ2-7; 7 bases line up with TRBD1. With 3 bases clipped from V and 4 bases from J, the junction kept 6 bases outside the gene matches. Germline CDR1 is PRHDT and CDR2 is FYEKMQ (reference sequence). CDR3 length: 14 amino acids. The CDR3 here is CASSFGTVGYEQYF. CDR3 nucleotide sequence: TGTGCCAGCAGCTTTGGGACAGTCGGGTACGAGCAGTACTTC.